This T cell receptor beta chain was sequenced in a study of T-cell reconstitution after alpha-beta-depleted transplantation in children. General study findings and limits: Surviving recipient T cells and thymic progenitors produced the high day-60 TCRbeta diversity seen in some patients. Expanded graft clones numbering several hundred reportedly gave rise to alpha-beta T cells about two months after transplant. Most T-cell counts and diversity one year after the transplant came from T cells that were newly produced.

This sample's TCRbeta library carried unique molecular identifier barcodes. MiXCR, applied by TCRdb to the PCR reads, yields one record per CDR3 protein. The sample has fewer than 250,000 distinct CDR3 sequences; more than 15% are singletons. The sample holds many counts of this clonotype. Its antigen is not known. The V and J ends lost 6 bases and 4 bases, in that order; junction bases with no gene match: 5. This CDR3 comprises 13 residues. This clonotype originated in a male patient between 2 and 10 years old who had a stem cell transplant for acute lymphoblastic leukemia, so the T cells may come from the graft donor. The input for sequencing was PBMCs, mostly from graft donor cells, taken 360 days after TCRalphabeta/CD19-depleted stem cell transplant. The chain has TRBV12-3 or TRBV12-4 and TRBJ1-2; 7 bases are shared with TRBD1. The CDR3 reads CASRTGPGYGYTF. CDR3 bases: TGTGCCAGCAGGACAGGGCCGGGCTATGGCTACACCTTC.